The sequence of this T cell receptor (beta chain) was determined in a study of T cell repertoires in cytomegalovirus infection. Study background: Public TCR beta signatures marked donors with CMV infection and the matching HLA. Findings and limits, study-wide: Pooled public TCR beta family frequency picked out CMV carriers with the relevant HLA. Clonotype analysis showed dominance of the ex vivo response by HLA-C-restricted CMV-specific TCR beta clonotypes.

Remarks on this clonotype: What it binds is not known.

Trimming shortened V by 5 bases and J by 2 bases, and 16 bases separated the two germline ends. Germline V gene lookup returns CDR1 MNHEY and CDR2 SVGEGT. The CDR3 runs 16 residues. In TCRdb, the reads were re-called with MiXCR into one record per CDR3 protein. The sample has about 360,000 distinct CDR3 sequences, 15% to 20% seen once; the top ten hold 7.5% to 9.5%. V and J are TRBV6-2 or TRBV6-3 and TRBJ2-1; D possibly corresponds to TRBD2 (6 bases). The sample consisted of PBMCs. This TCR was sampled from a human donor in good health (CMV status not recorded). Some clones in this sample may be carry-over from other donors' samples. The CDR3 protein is CASSRPGTLTYNEQFF. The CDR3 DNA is TGTGCCAGCAGTCGCCCCGGGACTCTTACCTACAATGAGCAGTTCTTC.